This T cell receptor (beta chain) emerged from a study of blood T cell repertoires in COVID-19. The overall study: The United States, Italy and Spain were the sources of the acute and convalescent COVID-19 samples. Nucleic acid was either cDNA or gDNA, and it came from T cells, B-cell-depleted T cells, or PBMCs.

This CDR3 is built from 18 residues. Germline lookup yields CDR1 SGHRS and CDR2 YFSETQ. V shed 1 base and J 1 base; nucleotides not matched to a gene: 7. Only in-frame clones appear in the TCRdb table, and some are missing; sequencing was by immunoSEQ multiplex PCR. The table has around 200,000 clones, about 86% seen once. The chain carries TRBV5-1 and TRBJ2-4; 11 positions match TRBD2. Material: peripheral blood. This sequence originates from a man in his sixties or seventies with active or convalescent COVID-19. The CDR3 nucleotides read TGCGCCAGCAGCTTGTCACTAGCGGGAGTATCTGCCAAAAACATTCAGTACTTC. Translating gives CASSLSLAGVSAKNIQYF.